This T cell receptor (beta chain) stems from a study of type 1 and type 2 diabetes patients. Study-level information: Sequencing for the whole study yielded 18,976,912 paired-end reads.

This clonotype occurred many times. PCR was run on genomic DNA. A primer set of 30 forward and 13 reverse primers amplified the CDR3. TCRdb independently ran MiXCR on the multiplex PCR reads; one entry per CDR3 protein. The sample yields about 250,000 distinct CDR3 sequences, around 47% seen once. There are 14 residues in the CDR3. Germline loops: CDR1 LNHDA, CDR2 SQIVND (reference sequence). V lost 9 bases to trimming and J lost 0 bases, with 11 bases between them. The rearrangement links TRBV19 to TRBJ1-4, with D perhaps TRBD1 (5 bases). The TCR sequence derives from a man younger than 35 with type 2 diabetes. Sequencing was carried out using peripheral blood mononuclear cells (PBMCs). CDR3: CASGADATNEKLFF. As DNA, the CDR3 is TGTGCCAGCGGGGCGGATGCAACTAATGAAAAACTGTTTTTT. The variable domain in full, with the rest retrieved from reference TRBV19 and TRBJ1-4, is DGGITQSPKYLFRKEGQNVTLSCEQNLNHDAMYWYRQDPGQGLRLIYYSQIVNDFQKGDIAEGYSVSREKKESFPLTVTSAQKNPTAFYLCASGADATNEKLFFGSGTQLSVL.